This TCR beta chain was profiled in a study of blood T cells in healthy people across ages (dated by TCRdb to the mid-2010s). Study-level background: Template switching captured roughly one uniquely barcoded TCR beta cDNA molecule per two T cells in model experiments. Age-related changes in TCR beta repertoire diversity were measured in the study by deep sequencing normalized with unique cDNA molecular identifiers. The donors were divided into four age groups: young (average approximately 15 years), middle-aged (under 40), aged (about 61) and long-lived (approximately 74). To avoid experimental bias, donors of different ages were spread randomly across the sequencing lanes. Using the same blood draw, the study looked at two additional independent replicas of 1 million unique cDNA reads for two donors, one aged 18 to 30 and the other aged 80 or older. Summary of the overall study and its limitations: The percentage of naive T cells measured by flow cytometry correlated strongly with observed TCR beta diversity. Observed TCR beta diversity per million T cells fell roughly linearly with age, and a significant reduction was already apparent by age roughly 40. Conclusive comparison of naive and antigen-experienced compartments was prevented by the profiling of bulk unsorted PBMCs. Estimates of total diversity from one million sequenced T cells were regarded as lower bounds and underestimates. Compared with the aged group, more naive CD4+ T cells, fewer expanded clones and increased TCR diversity were shown by the long-lived group, suggesting age selection. Donor CMV infection status was unknown, potentially confounding age-related changes in expanded clonotypes.

From the cysteine through the phenylalanine, the CDR3 covers 13 amino acids. The DNA shown is the 39-base CDR3, in frame from base 1. Trimmed from V: 7 bases; trimmed from J: 6 bases; junction bases lacking a gene match: 5. Taken from the germline V gene, the CDR1 and CDR2 loops are MDHEN and SYDVKM. Regarding this clonotype: Its binding antigen is unknown. There are no base qualities to consult, and no much larger clone falls within one base.

Libraries were built with 5' RACE. TCRdb shows the sequencer as Illumina HiSeq 2500. The second PCR ran for roughly 7 to 12 cycles and used a J-beta primer mix along with a sample-barcoded 5' primer. A unique molecular identifier was introduced onto each TCR beta cDNA molecule by a template-switch 5' adaptor carrying 12 random nucleotides. At least 2.5 million CDR3-containing paired-end reads were obtained from each sample. All of the RNA was converted into first-strand cDNA using the Mint cDNA synthesis kit, with a TRBC-specific oligonucleotide serving as the primer. All cDNA was treated with uracil-DNA glycosylase and then went through a first 18-cycle PCR with the universal primers M1SS and BC2_uni_R. On the authors' methods: Each sample was normalized by randomly selecting 1 million high-quality reads, each carrying a distinct molecular identifier. Instead of being binned into consensus sequences, reads that shared molecular identifiers were thrown out. MiTCR, run with a Q25 quality threshold and the strictest error-elimination algorithm, handled CDR3 identification, clonotype clustering and error correction. Lower-bound total TCR beta diversity was estimated with a nonparametric unseen species model using Euler transformation. TCRdb handled the public reads itself, with Q25 trimming in fastp and clone calling in MiXCR, and kept productive beta chains. For every CDR3 protein sequence, its rows merge into one entry that carries the most common genes and DNA. None of the V and J calls come from the authors' own analysis; TCRdb made them. The sample table shows about a million distinct CDR3 sequences, and around 46% are seen once. Roughly 13% of the sample comes from the top ten.

The approximately 40 donors, aged roughly 6 to 95 years, were systemically healthy Caucasian individuals from Russia. Approximately 9.7 milliliters of peripheral blood were drawn from each donor into EDTA-treated Vacutainer tubes. Ficoll-Paque density-gradient centrifugation was used to isolate PBMCs, with at least 6 million per sample. Total RNA, at least 6 micrograms per sample, was extracted from PBMCs with Trizol reagent. Naive CD45RAhigh/CD27high T cell percentages were measured by flow cytometry on a PBMC aliquot from every donor. The source of this sequence is a man aged 30 to 45 in good health. Sequenced sample: blood. The receptor chain draws on TRBV28 and TRBJ2-2, with 7 junctional bases fitting TRBD1. The DNA reads as follows: TGTGCCAGCATCAGGGGGTTGGCCGGGGAGCTGTTTTTT. This encodes CASIRGLAGELFF.